These 17 T cell receptor beta chains came from one sample sequenced in a study of cytomegalovirus exposure and HLA in healthy donors. PCR employed 60 Vbeta and 13 Jbeta primers. Sequencing was performed with immunoSEQ multiplex PCR; in TCRdb, only in-frame clones are kept and a portion is missing. The sample yields about 120,000 clones, roughly 80% seen once. The sample was PBMCs. These receptors were collected from a woman aged 25-40 years in good health and CMV-seropositive.

The V call is TRBV7-2, the J call TRBJ2-5, with 9 bases that match TRBD2. From germline, CDR1 is SGHTA and CDR2 FQGNSA. This CDR3 has 16 residues. V shed 2 bases and J 5 bases; nucleotides not matched to a gene: 9. The CDR3 reads CASSLFGGGAMETQYF. CDR3 coding DNA: TGTGCCAGCAGCTTATTTGGCGGGGGGGCGATGGAGACCCAGTACTTC. Based on the CDR3 plus reference TRBV7-2 and TRBJ2-5, the full variable domain is GAGVSQSPSNKVTEKGKDVELRCDPISGHTALYWYRQSLGQGLEFLIYFQGNSAPDKSGLPSDRFSAERTGGSVSTLTIQRTQQEDSAVYLCASSLFGGGAMETQYFGPGTRLLVL.

This clone was detected a few times. The genes are TRBV28 and TRBJ1-5, with D perhaps TRBD1 (5 bases). This CDR3 has 14 residues. Between the trimmed V and J ends, which lost 3 bases and 9 bases, there was a span of 15 bases. CDR1 and CDR2 from the germline V gene are MDHEN and SYDVKM. CDR3 amino acids: CASSFSLMGPPQHF. The CDR3 nucleotides are TGTGCCAGCAGTTTTTCTCTGATGGGGCCGCCCCAGCATTTT.

The rearrangement uses TRBV19 and TRBJ2-3; the match to TRBD2 covers 9 bases. The CDR3 runs to 16 residues. Germline V CDR1 and CDR2: LNHDA, SQIVND (reference sequence). Losses at the gene ends were 5 bases for V and 0 bases for J; bases not matched to a gene: 6. CDR3 residues: CASSPRTSASTDTQYF. CDR3 in DNA: TGTGCCAGTAGTCCTCGGACTAGCGCCAGCACAGATACGCAGTATTTT.

The chain couples TRBV4-2 to TRBJ2-5, with 11 bases aligning to TRBD2. Unmatched junction bases numbered 9, after V lost 0 bases and J lost 6 bases. CDR1 and CDR2 (germline): LGHNA, YNFKEQ. The CDR3 loop spans 17 amino acids. The CDR3 nucleotides read TGTGCCAGCAGCCAAGACCTTAGCGGGGGGGCCGGGAAGACCCAGTACTTC. Its translation is CASSQDLSGGAGKTQYF.

The V gene is TRBV5-1, the J gene TRBJ2-7; 8 bases are shared with TRBD1. With 2 bases clipped from V and 0 bases from J, the junction kept 4 bases outside the gene matches. This CDR3 is 15 amino acids long. CDR1 is SGHRS, CDR2 YFSETQ, per germline. The CDR3 DNA is TGCGCCAGCAGCTTACAGGGGGAGGCCTCCTACGAGCAGTACTTC. This encodes CASSLQGEASYEQYF.

This clone was seen a single time. The rearrangement joins TRBV6-6 to TRBJ2-7, with TRBD1 as a possible D gene (6 bases). This CDR3 region has 12 residues. The germline gives CDR1 MNHNY, CDR2 SVGAGI (reference sequence). V was trimmed by 9 bases and J by 6 bases, leaving 15 bases between them. The CDR3 DNA sequence: TGTGCCAGTGCATACAGGGAGCGCGAGCAGTACTTC. As protein: CASAYREREQYF.

This chain uses TRBV19 with TRBJ1-6; D gene unclear. Germline-derived CDR1 and CDR2 are LNHDA and SQIVND (reference sequence). V lost 5 bases and J 7 bases, leaving 12 bases between the germline ends. The CDR3 runs to 14 residues. Here the CDR3 reads CASSRGSGNSPLHF. The CDR3 DNA sequence: TGTGCCAGTAGTCGTGGTTCAGGCAATTCACCCCTCCACTTT.

About this clone itself: Its ends do not fully match the called genes, so a read error is possible. The chain uses TRBV7-9 and TRBJ2-7, with D maybe TRBD1 (5 bases). Germline V lookup: CDR1 SEHNR, CDR2 FQNEAQ (reference sequence). The length of the CDR3 is 13 residues. CDR3 nucleotides: TGTTCCAGCAGCCCATTCGACAGTTACGAGCAGTACTTC. Translating it yields CSSSPFDSYEQYF.

The chain couples TRBV5-1 to TRBJ2-7; 8 bases map to TRBD1. The CDR3 is 17 amino acids. Germline V gene data show CDR1 as SGHRS and CDR2 as YFSETQ. J gave up 6 bases and V 4 bases, and 18 bases lay outside the gene matches. CDR3 sequence reads: CASSASARAGGLPEQYF. CDR3 bases: TGCGCCAGCAGCGCATCCGCCCGGGCAGGGGGCTTGCCCGAGCAGTACTTC.

This chain joins TRBV2 and TRBJ1-6, with D possibly TRBD1 on 6 matching bases. With 6 bases removed from V and 6 bases from J, the gap between germline ends came to 15 bases. This CDR3 region has 15 residues. The germline V gene encodes CDR1 SNHLY and CDR2 FYNNEI. CDR3 bases: TGTGCCAGCAGGTCCGAGGGGGTACTTAATTCACCCCTCCACTTT. Protein sequence: CASRSEGVLNSPLHF.

The chain recombines TRBV5-1 with TRBJ1-6; perhaps TRBD1 as D (5 bases). V lost 7 bases and J lost 10, with 18 bases in between. CDR1 SGHRS and CDR2 YFSETQ come from the germline V gene. The CDR3 loop spans 14 amino acids. In DNA, the CDR3 is TGCGCCAGCCACACCGAGGACACCGGGTCACCCCTCCACTTT. This codes for CASHTEDTGSPLHF. Together with reference TRBV5-1 and TRBJ1-6, the CDR3 gives the full variable domain: KAGVTQTPRYLIKTRGQQVTLSCSPISGHRSVSWYQQTPGQGLQFLFEYFSETQRNKGNFPGRFSGRQFSNSRSEMNVSTLELGDSALYLCASHTEDTGSPLHFGNGTRLTVT.

This CDR3 is CASSLDPRRDSGANVLTF. The DNA of the CDR3 is TGTGCCAGCAGCTTAGACCCACGACGGGACTCTGGGGCCAACGTCCTGACTTTC. The rearrangement links TRBV27 to TRBJ2-6; D is possibly TRBD2 (5 bases). CDR1 is MNHEY and CDR2 is SMNVEV in the germline V gene (reference sequence). V was trimmed by 6 bases and J by 0 bases, leaving 18 bases between them. This CDR3 comprises 18 residues.

This sequence joins TRBV5-1 and TRBJ2-6, with a possible D match to TRBD1 (5 bases). The CDR3 length is 16 residues. The germline gives CDR1 SGHRS, CDR2 YFSETQ. The germline V and J ends were trimmed by 4 bases and 0 bases, with 11 bases remaining between them. CDR3 loop: CASSTRQSSGANVLTF. DNA of the CDR3: TGCGCCAGCAGCACCCGACAGAGCTCTGGGGCCAACGTCCTGACTTTC.

This clone has just one count. The rearrangement uses TRBV19 and TRBJ2-2; 7 bases map to TRBD1. V gave up 11 bases and J gave up 4 bases; unmatched junction bases: 7. The CDR3 loop spans 13 amino acids. The germline V gene has CDR1 LNHDA and CDR2 SQIVND (reference sequence). CDR3 DNA: TGTGCCGCGAAGACAGGGATCACCGGGGAGCTGTTTTTT. Amino acids: CAAKTGITGELFF.

The rearrangement uses TRBV5-1 and TRBJ2-5; D possibly corresponds to TRBD1 (7 bases). This CDR3 contains 14 residues. V gave up 4 bases and J gave up 4 bases, with 14 bases separating them. CDR1 is SGHRS and CDR2 is YFSETQ in the germline V gene. DNA for the CDR3: TGCGCCAGCAGCGGTCAGGGGGGTTCAGAGACCCAGTACTTC. Translating it yields CASSGQGGSETQYF.

The chain recombines TRBV7-3 with TRBJ2-7; 14 positions agree with TRBD2. V lost 5 bases and J lost 3; bases outside the gene matches: 3. The CDR3 loop spans 15 amino acids. CDR1 and CDR2 (germline): SGHTA, FQGTGA. Here the CDR3 reads CASSHGTSGGYEQYF. The CDR3 coding sequence is TGTGCCAGCAGCCACGGGACTAGCGGGGGCTACGAGCAGTACTTC.

This clone was picked up one time. This chain joins TRBV11-2 and TRBJ2-7; possibly TRBD2 for D (6 bases). Germline V gene data show CDR1 as SGHAT and CDR2 as FQNNGV. V shed 1 base and J shed 2 bases, with 12 bases lying between them. This CDR3 contains 15 residues. CDR3 residues: CASSLGGIVTYEQYF. The CDR3 DNA follows: TGTGCCAGCAGCTTAGGCGGGATTGTGACCTACGAGCAGTACTTC.